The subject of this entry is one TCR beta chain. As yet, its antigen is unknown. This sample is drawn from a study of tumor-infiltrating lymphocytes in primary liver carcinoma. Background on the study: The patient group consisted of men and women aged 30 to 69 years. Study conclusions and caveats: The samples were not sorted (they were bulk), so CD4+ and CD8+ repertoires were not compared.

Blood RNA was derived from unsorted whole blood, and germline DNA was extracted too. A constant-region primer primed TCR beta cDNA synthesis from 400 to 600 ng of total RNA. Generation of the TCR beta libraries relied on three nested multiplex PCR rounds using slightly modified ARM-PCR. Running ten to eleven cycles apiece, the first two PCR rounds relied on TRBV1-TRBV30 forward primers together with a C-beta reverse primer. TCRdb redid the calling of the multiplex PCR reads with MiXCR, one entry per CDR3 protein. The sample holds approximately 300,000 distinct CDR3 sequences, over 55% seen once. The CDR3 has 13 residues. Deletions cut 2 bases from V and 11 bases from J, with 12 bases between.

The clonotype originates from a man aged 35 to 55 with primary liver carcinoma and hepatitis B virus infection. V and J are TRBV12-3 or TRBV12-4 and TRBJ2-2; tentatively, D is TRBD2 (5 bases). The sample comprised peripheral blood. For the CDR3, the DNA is TGTGCCAGCAGTTTATCTGGGAGCGGCGAGCTGTTTTTT. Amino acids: CASSLSGSGELFF.